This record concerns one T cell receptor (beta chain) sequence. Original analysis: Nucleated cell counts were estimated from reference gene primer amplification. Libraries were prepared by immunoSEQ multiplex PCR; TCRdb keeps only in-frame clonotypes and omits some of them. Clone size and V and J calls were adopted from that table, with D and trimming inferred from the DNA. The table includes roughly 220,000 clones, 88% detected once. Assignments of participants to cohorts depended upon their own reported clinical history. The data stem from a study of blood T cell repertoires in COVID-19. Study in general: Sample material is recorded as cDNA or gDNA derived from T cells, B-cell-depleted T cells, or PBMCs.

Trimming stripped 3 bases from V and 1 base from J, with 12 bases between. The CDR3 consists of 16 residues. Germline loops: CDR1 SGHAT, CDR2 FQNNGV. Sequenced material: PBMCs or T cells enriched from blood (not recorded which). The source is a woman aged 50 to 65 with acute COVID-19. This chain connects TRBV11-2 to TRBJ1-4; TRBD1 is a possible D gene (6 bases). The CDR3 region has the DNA TGTGCCAGCAGCTTTACAGGGAGTGAAACTAATGAAAAACTGTTTTTT. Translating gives CASSFTGSETNEKLFF.